The rows below give T cell receptor beta chains drawn from one sample of a study of glioma-infiltrating T cells after dendritic cell vaccination. Measured with immunoSEQ multiplex PCR; TCRdb has only the in-frame clones, and not every one. The sample includes tens of thousands of clones, roughly nine tenths of them seen just once. The sequencing used blood, collected before dendritic cell vaccination. The origin of the receptors is a human donor with glioblastoma. Each CDR3 is given with its conserved first and last residue. A D gene is named only where the DNA matches it firmly. Clone size is stated in some rows and not others, as once, few, many or a class when expanded.

v_gene	d_gene	j_gene	abundance	CDR3aa	CDR3nt
TRBV7-9	-	TRBJ1-1	once	CASSKGGVFTEAFF	TGTGCCAGCAGTAAAGGGGGGGTTTTTACTGAAGCTTTCTTT
TRBV5-1	TRBD1	TRBJ2-7	once	CASSPRVDRGQYEQYF	TGCGCCAGCAGCCCAAGGGTCGACAGGGGACAGTACGAGCAGTACTTC
TRBV21-1	-	TRBJ2-7	-	CASSKWLQACLYEQYF	TGTGCCAGCAGCAAATGGCTACAGGCGTGCCTCTACGAGCAGTACTTC
TRBV7-7	TRBD2	TRBJ2-5	-	CASSLGLAGGHRETQYF	TGTGCTAGCAGCTTAGGACTAGCGGGGGGCCACCGTGAGACCCAGTACTTC
TRBV7-2	-	TRBJ2-5	-	CASSLVPVRETQYF	TGTGCCAGCAGCCTAGTTCCGGTCCGGGAGACCCAGTACTTC
TRBV6-1	-	TRBJ2-5	-	CASSGQYQETQYF	TGTGCCAGCAGTGGGCAGTACCAAGAGACCCAGTACTTC
TRBV29-1	-	TRBJ2-7	-	CSVGVTGYEQYF	TGCAGCGTAGGGGTAACCGGCTACGAGCAGTACTTC
TRBV10-3	TRBD1	TRBJ2-5	-	CAISAGQGGETQYF	TGTGCCATCAGTGCCGGACAGGGGGGAGAGACCCAGTACTTC
TRBV7-8	TRBD1	TRBJ2-7	-	CASKGQGEFYEQYF	TGTGCCAGCAAAGGGCAGGGGGAGTTTTACGAGCAGTACTTC
TRBV21-1	-	TRBJ1-2	-	CASSKDARLRGIYGYTF	TGTGCCAGCAGCAAAGACGCCAGACTTCGGGGAATCTATGGCTACACCTTC
TRBV19	-	TRBJ2-2	-	CASSIDGVGTGELFF	TGTGCCAGTAGTATAGACGGGGTGGGCACCGGGGAGCTGTTTTTT
TRBV4-1	-	TRBJ1-3	-	CASSLRQGNTIYF	TGCGCCAGCAGCCTACGACAGGGAAACACCATATATTTT
TRBV7-9	-	TRBJ1-1	-	CASSSGDLQVKAFF	TGTGCCAGCAGCTCGGGGGACCTACAGGTTAAGGCTTTCTTT
TRBV28	TRBD1	TRBJ2-7	-	CASINPGGTYEQYF	TGTGCCAGCATCAATCCAGGGGGCACCTACGAGCAGTACTTC
TRBV5-1	TRBD1	TRBJ1-2	-	CASSPVVGTGVVGYTF	TGCGCCAGCAGCCCAGTCGTTGGGACAGGGGTAGTTGGCTACACCTTC
TRBV11-3	TRBD1	TRBJ2-2	-	CASSPGGWGFDTGELFF	TGTGCCAGCAGCCCAGGGGGCTGGGGATTTGACACCGGGGAGCTGTTTTTT
TRBV21-1	-	TRBJ1-5	-	CASSMRPRGTAGQGDQPQHF	TGTGCCAGCAGCATGCGCCCGCGGGGGACTGCCGGACAGGGAGATCAGCCCCAGCATTTT
TRBV4-1	-	TRBJ1-6	once	CASSPTGNSPLHF	TGCGCCAGCAGCCCCACAGGGAATTCACCCCTCCACTTT
TRBV7-2	-	TRBJ1-1	-	CASSLGGLSNTEAFF	TGTGCCAGCAGCTTAGGGGGCCTATCGAACACTGAAGCTTTCTTT